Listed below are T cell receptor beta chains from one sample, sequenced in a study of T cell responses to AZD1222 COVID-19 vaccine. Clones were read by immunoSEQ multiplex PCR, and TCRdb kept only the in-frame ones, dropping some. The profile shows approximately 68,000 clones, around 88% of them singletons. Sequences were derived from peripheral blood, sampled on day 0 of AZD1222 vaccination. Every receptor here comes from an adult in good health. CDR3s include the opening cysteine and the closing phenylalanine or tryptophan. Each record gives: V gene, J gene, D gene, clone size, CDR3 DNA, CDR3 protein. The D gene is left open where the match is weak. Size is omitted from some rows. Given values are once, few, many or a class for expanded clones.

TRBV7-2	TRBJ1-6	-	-	TGTGCCAGCAGCTTAGATAACAGGAATTCACCCCTCCACTTT	CASSLDNRNSPLHF
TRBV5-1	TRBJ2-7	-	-	TGCGCCAGCAGCCCCCAGGGACACGAGCAGTACTTC	CASSPQGHEQYF
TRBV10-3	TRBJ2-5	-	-	TGTGCCATCAGTGAGCAGGGGCCTGAGACCCAGTACTTC	CAISEQGPETQYF
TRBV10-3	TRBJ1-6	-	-	TGTGCCATCAGTGACCGGGACGGCTTTAATTCACCCCTCCACTTT	CAISDRDGFNSPLHF
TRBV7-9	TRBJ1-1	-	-	TGTGCCAGCAGCTTAAACAGATACACTGAAGCTTTCTTT	CASSLNRYTEAFF
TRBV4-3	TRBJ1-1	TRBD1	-	TGCGCCAGCAGCCAAGGGAGGACAGGGGGCACTGAAGCTTTCTTT	CASSQGRTGGTEAFF
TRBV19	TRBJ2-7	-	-	TGTGCCAGTAGTATCCGGACGGCTTTGCACTACGAGCAGTACTTC	CASSIRTALHYEQYF
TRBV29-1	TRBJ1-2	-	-	TGCAGCGTTGAAGGCAGGGGCGGCTACACCTTC	CSVEGRGGYTF
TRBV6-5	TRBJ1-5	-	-	TGTGCCAGCAGTTACTCCTCGACAGATCAGCCCCAGCATTTT	CASSYSSTDQPQHF
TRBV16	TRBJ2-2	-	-	TGTGCCAGCAGACGAGAAGCCGGGGAGCTGTTTTTT	CASRREAGELFF
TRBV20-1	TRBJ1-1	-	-	TGCAGTGAGGTGAGGAACACTGAAGCTTTCTTT	CSEVRNTEAFF
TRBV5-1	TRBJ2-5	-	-	TGCGCCAGCAGCTTGGTGATCGCAGGATGGCAAGAGACCCAGTACTTC	CASSLVIAGWQETQYF
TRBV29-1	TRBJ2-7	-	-	TGCAGCGTTGATTTGGCAGGGGCCTACGAGCAGTACTTC	CSVDLAGAYEQYF
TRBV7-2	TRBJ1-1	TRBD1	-	TGTGCCAGCAGCAAAGACAGGGTGACAGTGAACACTGAAGCTTTCTTT	CASSKDRVTVNTEAFF
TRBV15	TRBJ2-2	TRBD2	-	TGTGCCACCAGAGGACTAGCGGGAGTTTCCGGGGAGCTGTTTTTT	CATRGLAGVSGELFF
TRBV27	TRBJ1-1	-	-	TGTGCCAGCAGTTTAGGAAGACAGTACACTGAAGCTTTCTTT	CASSLGRQYTEAFF
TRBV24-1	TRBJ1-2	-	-	TGTGCCACCAGTGATCCTCGGGACAAAGGAAGCTATGGCTACACCTTC	CATSDPRDKGSYGYTF
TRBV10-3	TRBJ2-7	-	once	TGTGCCATCAGTGAGCTACCGACGGAAGAGCAGTACTTC	CAISELPTEEQYF
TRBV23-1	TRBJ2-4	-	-	TGCGCCAGCCGACGAAGGGGACCTCCTGGGTACATTCAGTACTTC	CASRRRGPPGYIQYF
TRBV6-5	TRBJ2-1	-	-	TGTGCCAGCAGTAGCACTGACAATGAGCAGTTCTTC	CASSSTDNEQFF
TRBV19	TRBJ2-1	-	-	TGTGCCAGTAGTATGGGAGGAGGGGTTGAGCAGTTCTTC	CASSMGGGVEQFF
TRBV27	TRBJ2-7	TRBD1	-	TGTGCCAGCAGTTCCCACGGTCAGGGGGCCTCCTACGAGCAGTACTTC	CASSSHGQGASYEQYF
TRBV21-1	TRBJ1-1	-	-	TGTGCCAGCAGCAAAGGACCAGGGGGGAACACTGAAGCTTTCTTT	CASSKGPGGNTEAFF
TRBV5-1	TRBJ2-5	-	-	TGCGCCAGCAGCTTGGCCGGGGCGGAGACCCAGTACTTC	CASSLAGAETQYF